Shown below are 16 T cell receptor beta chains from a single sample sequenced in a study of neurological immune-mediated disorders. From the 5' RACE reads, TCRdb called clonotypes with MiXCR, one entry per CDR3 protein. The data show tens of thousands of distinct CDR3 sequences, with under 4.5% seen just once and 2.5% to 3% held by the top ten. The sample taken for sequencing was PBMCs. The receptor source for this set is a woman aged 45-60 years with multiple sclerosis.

The CDR3 bases are TGTGCCAGCAGCTTAGGGGGAGGGGGCGGTGAGACCCAGTACTTC. Encoded protein: CASSLGGGGGETQYF. The chain couples TRBV7-2 to TRBJ2-5; either TRBD1 or TRBD2 may supply D (7 bases each). Germline V gene lookup returns CDR1 SGHTA and CDR2 FQGNSA. This CDR3 spans 15 amino acids. Trimming removed 1 base from V and 5 bases from J, with 14 bases in between.

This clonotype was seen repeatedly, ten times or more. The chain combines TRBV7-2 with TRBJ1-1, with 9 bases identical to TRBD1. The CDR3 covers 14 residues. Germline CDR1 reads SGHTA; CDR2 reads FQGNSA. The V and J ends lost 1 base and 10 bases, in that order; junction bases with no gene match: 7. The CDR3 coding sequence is TGTGCCAGCAGCTTAGGGGGGACAGGGAAGACAGCTTTCTTT. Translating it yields CASSLGGTGKTAFF.

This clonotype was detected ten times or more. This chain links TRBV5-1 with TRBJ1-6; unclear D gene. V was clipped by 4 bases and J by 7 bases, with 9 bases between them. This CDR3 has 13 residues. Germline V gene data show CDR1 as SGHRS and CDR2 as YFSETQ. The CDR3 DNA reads TGCGCCAGCAGCCGCGGGGTAAATTCACCCCTCCACTTT. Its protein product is CASSRGVNSPLHF.

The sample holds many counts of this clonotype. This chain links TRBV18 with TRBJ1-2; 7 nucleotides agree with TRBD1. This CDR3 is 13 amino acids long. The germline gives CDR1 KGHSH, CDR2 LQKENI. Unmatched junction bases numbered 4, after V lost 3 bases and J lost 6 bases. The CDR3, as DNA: TGTGCCAGCTCACCCAGACAGGGAGATGGCTACACCTTC. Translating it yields CASSPRQGDGYTF.

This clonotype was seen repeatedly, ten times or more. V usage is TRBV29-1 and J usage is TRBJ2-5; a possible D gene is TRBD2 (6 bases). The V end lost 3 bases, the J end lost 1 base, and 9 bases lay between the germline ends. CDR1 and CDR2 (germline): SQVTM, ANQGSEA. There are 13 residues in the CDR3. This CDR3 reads CSVDVGGQETQYF. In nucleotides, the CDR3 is TGCAGCGTTGATGTGGGGGGCCAAGAGACCCAGTACTTC. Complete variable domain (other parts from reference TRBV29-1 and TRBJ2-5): SAVISQKPSRDICQRGTSLTIQCQVDSQVTMMFWYRQQPGQSLTLIATANQGSEATYESGFVIDKFPISRPNLTFSTLTVSNMSPEDSSIYLCSVDVGGQETQYFGPGTRLLVL.

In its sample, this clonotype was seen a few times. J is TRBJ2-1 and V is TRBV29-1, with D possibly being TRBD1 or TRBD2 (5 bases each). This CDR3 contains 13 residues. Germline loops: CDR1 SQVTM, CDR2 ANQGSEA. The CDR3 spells CSLKGRFQNEQFF. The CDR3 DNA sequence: TGCAGTCTTAAGGGACGATTTCAAAATGAGCAGTTCTTC.

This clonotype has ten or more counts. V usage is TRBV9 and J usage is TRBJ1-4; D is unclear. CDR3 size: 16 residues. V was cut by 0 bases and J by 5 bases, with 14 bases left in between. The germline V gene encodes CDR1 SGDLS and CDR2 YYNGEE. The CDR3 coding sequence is TGTGCCAGCAGCGTAGGCACGTCCAGAAGGAATGAAAAACTGTTTTTT. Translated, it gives CASSVGTSRRNEKLFF.

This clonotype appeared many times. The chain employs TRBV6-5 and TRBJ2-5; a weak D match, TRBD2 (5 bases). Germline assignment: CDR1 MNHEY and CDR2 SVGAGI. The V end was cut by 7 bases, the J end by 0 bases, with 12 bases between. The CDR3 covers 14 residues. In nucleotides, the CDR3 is TGTGCCAGCACCCCCACGGGGTACCAAGAGACCCAGTACTTC. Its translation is CASTPTGYQETQYF.

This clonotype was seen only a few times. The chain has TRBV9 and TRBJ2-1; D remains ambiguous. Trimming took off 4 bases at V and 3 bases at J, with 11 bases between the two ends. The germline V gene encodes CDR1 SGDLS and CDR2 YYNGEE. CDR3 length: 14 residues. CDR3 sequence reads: CASSPQTVYNEQFF. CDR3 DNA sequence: TGTGCCAGCAGCCCGCAGACCGTCTACAATGAGCAGTTCTTC.

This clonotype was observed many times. In DNA, the CDR3 is TGTGCCAGCAGCTTAGTTGGACCCACAGATACGCAGTATTTT. Encoded protein: CASSLVGPTDTQYF. This chain joins TRBV7-6 and TRBJ2-3; D is unresolved. Germline CDR1 is SGHVS and CDR2 is FNYEAQ. The germline V and J ends were trimmed by 1 base and 2 bases, with 7 bases remaining between them. This CDR3 is built from 14 residues.

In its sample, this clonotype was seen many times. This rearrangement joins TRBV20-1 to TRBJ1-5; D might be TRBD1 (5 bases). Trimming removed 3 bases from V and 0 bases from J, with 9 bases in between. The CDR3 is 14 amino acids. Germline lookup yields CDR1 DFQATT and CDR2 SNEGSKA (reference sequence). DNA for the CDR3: TGCAGTGCTAGCTGGACAATTAGCAATCAGCCCCAGCATTTT. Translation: CSASWTISNQPQHF.

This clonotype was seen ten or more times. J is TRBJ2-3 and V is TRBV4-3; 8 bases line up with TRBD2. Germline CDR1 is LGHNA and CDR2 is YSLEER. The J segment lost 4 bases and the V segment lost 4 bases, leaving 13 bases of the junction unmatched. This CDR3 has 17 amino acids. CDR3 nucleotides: TGCGCCAGCAGCCCCAAACCGGGACTAGAGGACTCAGATACGCAGTATTTT. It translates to CASSPKPGLEDSDTQYF.

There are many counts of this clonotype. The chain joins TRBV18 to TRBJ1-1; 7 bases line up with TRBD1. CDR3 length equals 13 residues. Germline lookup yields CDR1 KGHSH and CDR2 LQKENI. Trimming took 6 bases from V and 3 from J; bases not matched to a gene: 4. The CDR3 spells CASSGQSHTEAFF. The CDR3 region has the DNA TGTGCCAGCTCGGGACAGAGCCACACTGAAGCTTTCTTT.

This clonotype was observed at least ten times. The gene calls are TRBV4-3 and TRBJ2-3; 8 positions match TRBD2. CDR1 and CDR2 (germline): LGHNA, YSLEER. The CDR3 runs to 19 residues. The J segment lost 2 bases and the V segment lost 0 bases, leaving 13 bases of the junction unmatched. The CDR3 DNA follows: TGCGCCAGCAGCCAAGATCAGCCAGCGGGGGTATTTTTCACAGATACGCAGTATTTT. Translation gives CASSQDQPAGVFFTDTQYF.

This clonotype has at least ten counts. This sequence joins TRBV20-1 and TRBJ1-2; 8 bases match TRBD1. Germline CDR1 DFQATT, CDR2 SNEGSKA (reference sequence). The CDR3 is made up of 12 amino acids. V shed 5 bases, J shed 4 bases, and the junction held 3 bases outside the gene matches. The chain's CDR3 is CSAEQGVYGYTF. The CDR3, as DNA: TGCAGTGCTGAACAGGGGGTCTATGGCTACACCTTC.

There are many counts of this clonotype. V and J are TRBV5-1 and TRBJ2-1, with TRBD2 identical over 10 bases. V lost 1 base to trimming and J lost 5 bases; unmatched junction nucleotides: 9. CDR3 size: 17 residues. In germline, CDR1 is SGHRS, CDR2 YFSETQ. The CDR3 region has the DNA TGCGCCAGCAGCTTGCCGGGGCTAGCGGGGGTCGACAATGAGCAGTTCTTC. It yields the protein CASSLPGLAGVDNEQFF.